This paragraph reports one T cell receptor beta chain. Its target is unknown. Germline trimming cut 4 bases from V and 0 bases from J; bases unmatched to any gene: 4. This CDR3 region has 17 residues. Looked up from germline, CDR1 is ENHRY and CDR2 is SYGVKD. The entry originates in a study of a mutant IDH1 vaccine in newly diagnosed glioma. Time point noted: week 23, last vaccination. Every vaccine dose comprised 300 ug of mutant IDH1 20-mer peptide plus topical imiquimod. The method was immunoSEQ multiplex PCR; TCRdb's version includes in-frame clones alone and lacks a portion of them. The data show around 19,000 clones, with roughly four fifths seen just once and around 13% held by the top ten.

The sequencing used PBMCs, collected from a glioma patient whose treatment included an IDH1 peptide vaccine. The TCR comes from a man aged 25-45 years with glioma. The chain links TRBV10-3 to TRBJ2-1; TRBD2 agrees at 12 bases. The chain's CDR3 is CAISGTSGRSSYNEQFF. CDR3 nucleotides: TGTGCCATCAGTGGTACTAGCGGGAGGAGCTCCTACAATGAGCAGTTCTTC.